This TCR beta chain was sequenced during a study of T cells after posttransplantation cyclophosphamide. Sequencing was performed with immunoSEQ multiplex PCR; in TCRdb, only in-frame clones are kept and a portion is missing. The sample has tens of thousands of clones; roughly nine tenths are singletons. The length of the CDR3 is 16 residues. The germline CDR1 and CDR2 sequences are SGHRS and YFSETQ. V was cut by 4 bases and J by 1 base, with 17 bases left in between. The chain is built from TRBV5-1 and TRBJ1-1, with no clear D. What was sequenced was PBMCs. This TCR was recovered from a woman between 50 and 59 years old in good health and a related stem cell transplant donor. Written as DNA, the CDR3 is TGCGCCAGCAGCAATTCACATGGGGAGAAGAACACTGAAGCTTTCTTT. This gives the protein CASSNSHGEKNTEAFF.